This T cell receptor (beta chain) is from a study of regulatory T cells in long-lasting Graves disease. General study results and limits: Repertoires from persistent disease leaned toward TRBV28, TRBJ1-2 and TRBJ2-5. Persistent cases of Graves' showed reduced TCR diversity relative to newly diagnosed patients.

Time point denoted: newly diagnosed GD, antithyroid drugs for less than 3 months. From PBMCs, RNA was extracted and then used to make the TCR library. Arm-PCR of CDR3 regions and iRepertoire HTBI primers were the basis on which TCR beta libraries were built. TCRdb re-called the multiplex PCR reads through MiXCR, storing one row per CDR3 protein. The profile shows around 250,000 distinct CDR3 sequences, 20% of them singletons. CDR1 MNHEY and CDR2 SVGAGI come from the germline V gene. V was pared by 4 bases and J by 4 bases, with 14 bases between. This CDR3 spans 15 amino acids. This clonotype came up many times. Its antigen is currently unknown.

The specimen comprised peripheral blood mononuclear cells (PBMCs), sampled at new diagnosis, from a patient treated with antithyroid drugs. The J gene is TRBJ1-5, the V gene TRBV6-5, with D possibly matching TRBD1 (6 bases). The receptor was isolated from a female donor with Graves disease. The CDR3 DNA reads TGTGCCAGCAGTTCCTACGACAGGCCGAATCAGCCCCAGCATTTT. Translating it yields CASSSYDRPNQPQHF.